The 9 T cell receptor beta chains below all came from one sample that was sequenced in a study of CD8+ T cells in alopecia areata. Treatment specified: oral pan-JAK inhibitor, 5-10 mg twice daily. cDNA serving as the sequencing template came from extracted, reverse transcribed RNA. Method: immunoSEQ multiplex PCR; TCRdb's copy keeps in-frame clones and lacks some. The table lists about 210,000 clones, about 50% of them singletons. The specimen was CD4+ T cells sorted from blood, collected at week 4, from a patient treated with tofacitinib. These receptors all come from a human donor with alopecia areata.

A few counts support this clone. V and J are TRBV6-1 and TRBJ1-2; tentatively, D is TRBD1 (6 bases). CDR1 and CDR2 from the germline V gene are MNHNS and SASEGT. The CDR3 length is 14 residues. Trimming removed 5 bases at V and 7 bases at J, with 17 bases between. The CDR3 DNA reads as TGTGCCAGCAGTCCAAGGGGCCAGGGGAGTGGCTACACCTTC. Translating it yields CASSPRGQGSGYTF.

CDR3 loop: CASSLGGGNQPQHF. DNA of the CDR3: TGTGCCAGCAGCTTGGGCGGTGGCAATCAGCCCCAGCATTTT. J is TRBJ1-5 and V is TRBV11-2, with D uncertain. The V gene lost 3 bases and the J gene lost 2 bases, with 8 bases spanning the gap. CDR3 length equals 14 residues. Germline CDR1 is SGHAT and CDR2 is FQNNGV. The full variable domain, in which reference TRBV11-2 and TRBJ1-5 provide the parts outside the CDR3, is EAGVAQSPRYKIIEKRQSVAFWCNPISGHATLYWYQQILGQGPKLLIQFQNNGVVDDSQLPKDRFSAERLKGVDSTLKIQPAKLEDSAVYLCASSLGGGNQPQHFGDGTRLSIL.

This clone was observed a single time. The gene calls are TRBV25-1 and TRBJ1-1; the D is unclear. Trimming removed 8 bases at V and 8 bases at J, with 18 bases between. Germline CDR1 reads MGHDK; CDR2 reads SYGVNS. CDR3 length: 13 amino acids. CDR3 protein: CASSGNRVSEAFF. The CDR3 bases are TGTGCCAGCTCCGGGAATAGAGTCTCAGAAGCTTTCTTT.

The rearrangement uses TRBV27 and TRBJ2-1; 8 nucleotides line up with TRBD2. The CDR3 totals 16 residues. With 5 bases clipped from V and 6 bases from J, the junction kept 12 bases outside the gene matches. Germline CDR1 is MNHEY and CDR2 is SMNVEV (reference sequence). CDR3 bases: TGTGCCAGCAGTCCCTCTCGAGCGGGGGTCGGCAATGAGCAGTTCTTC. It codes for CASSPSRAGVGNEQFF.

The gene calls are TRBV11-2 and TRBJ1-1; D uncertain. V gave up 5 bases and J gave up 3 bases, with 7 bases separating them. The CDR3 is 12 amino acids. In germline, CDR1 is SGHAT, CDR2 FQNNGV. The CDR3, as DNA: TGTGCCAGCAGCCCCCGGGACACTGAAGCTTTCTTT. Its translation is CASSPRDTEAFF.

This chain joins TRBV15 and TRBJ1-1; D remains ambiguous. The V end was cut by 1 base, the J end by 2 bases, with 8 bases between. The CDR3 is 14 residues long. The germline V gene has CDR1 LNHNV and CDR2 YYDKDF (reference sequence). The CDR3 spells CATSRASVNTEAFF. Here the CDR3 DNA reads TGTGCCACCAGCAGAGCTTCAGTCAACACTGAAGCTTTCTTT.

The chain recombines TRBV7-8 with TRBJ1-2; D call uncertain. Trimming shortened V by 1 base and J by 5 bases, and 8 bases separated the two germline ends. This CDR3 region has 13 residues. Germline values: CDR1 SGHVS, CDR2 FQNEAQ. DNA of the CDR3: TGTGCCAGCAGCTTAGAGTTCTTATATGGCTACACCTTC. This translates into CASSLEFLYGYTF.

The chain uses TRBV2 and TRBJ1-1; possible D gene TRBD1, 5 bases. Germline V gives CDR1 SNHLY, CDR2 FYNNEI. V lost 5 bases, J lost 2 bases, and 12 bases lay in between. The CDR3 covers 14 residues. The CDR3 loop reads CASSIETANTEAFF. The CDR3 DNA sequence: TGTGCCAGCAGTATCGAGACAGCCAACACTGAAGCTTTCTTT.

The CDR3 DNA is TGCGGGGTGACTAGCGGGGGACGTGCTAGCACAGATACGCAGTATTTT. Translating it yields CGVTSGGRASTDTQYF. The chain uses TRBV23-1 and TRBJ2-3; 12 bases agree with TRBD2. TRBV23-1 is an ORF, and what it does is uncertain. This CDR3 is 16 amino acids long.